Listed here is a single T cell receptor (beta chain). This entry comes from a study of blood T cell repertoires in COVID-19. Per the study methods: Cell counts per sample came from amplifying reference gene primers. TCRdb's copy holds only in-frame clones and misses some; the assay was immunoSEQ multiplex PCR. The V and J calls and clone size were taken over from that table, and D and trimming were inferred from the DNA. The data contain around 300,000 clones, 89% of them singletons. CDR1 is LNHDA, CDR2 SQIVND, per germline (reference sequence). The J segment lost 7 bases and the V segment lost 6 bases, leaving 7 bases of the junction unmatched. The CDR3 totals 13 residues.

The material sequenced was peripheral blood. The chain is built from TRBV19 and TRBJ2-3; 7 bases match TRBD1. This TCR was recovered from a woman in her thirties or forties who had recovered from COVID-19. CDR3 nucleotides: TGTGCCAGTAGCATGGGGGACAGAAATACGCAGTATTTT. It translates to CASSMGDRNTQYF.